Listed below are T cell receptor beta chains from one sample, sequenced in a study of Graves' ophthalmopathy and Graves' hyperthyroidism. Using its own MiXCR run on the multiplex PCR reads, TCRdb lists one record per CDR3 protein. Of around 400,000 distinct CDR3 sequences in the sample, around 21% were seen once. The sequenced sample consisted of peripheral blood. These TCRs come from a young woman with stable Graves' hyperthyroidism. Each CDR3 is given without its conserved first and last residue.

TRBJ1-5 TRBV30 ASRQENQPQH
TRBJ2-7 TRBV20-1 SARGEGYEQY
TRBJ2-4 TRBV7-4 ASSQGQAIAKNIQY
TRBJ1-1 TRBV20-1 SARDTGTPYEAF
TRBJ2-7 TRBV3-1 ASSQVGGSYEQY
TRBJ1-5 TRBV6-1 ASSEGGGGQPQH
TRBJ2-6 TRBV2 AGGQFSGANVLT
TRBJ2-7 TRBV20-1 SASAGGPLIEQY
TRBJ1-1 TRBV29-1 SVALMTRIAEAF
TRBJ2-1 TRBV12-3/TRBV12-4 ASSLAILGDGEQF
TRBJ1-1 TRBV20-1 SAKVNTEAF
TRBJ1-1 TRBV19 ASSIVSSNTEAF
TRBJ2-2 TRBV30 AWKSGILTGELF
TRBJ1-1 TRBV27 ASSSWGGRGTEAF
TRBJ2-7 TRBV12-3/TRBV12-4 ASGTAYEQY
TRBJ2-5 TRBV27 ASRGGNQETQY
TRBJ2-7 TRBV20-1 SARPWGGNYEQY
TRBJ2-4 TRBV7-6 ASSLGGSGTAKNIQY
TRBJ1-2 TRBV4-1 ASSEAQGDYGYT
TRBJ2-7 TRBV30 AWSYPGTGYHEQY
TRBJ2-7 TRBV12-3/TRBV12-4 ASSTLGATEQY
TRBJ1-2 TRBV4-1 ASRSPGAGYGYT
TRBJ2-5 TRBV29-1 SAQAGTEETQY
TRBJ2-7 TRBV28 ASSLGSASYEQY
TRBJ1-1 TRBV6-4 ASSERHRTGAF
TRBJ1-2 TRBV27 ASSLFTGGNGGYT
TRBJ1-1 TRBV18 ASSPRMKDTEAF
TRBJ2-7 TRBV29-1 SVELQPGEQY
TRBJ1-1 TRBV7-8 ASSLNPGSRY
TRBJ1-2 TRBV20-1 SARRGEHYGYT
TRBJ2-4 TRBV4-1 ASSAGGLAKNIQY
TRBJ2-5 TRBV7-2 ASSLLTGARETQY
TRBJ2-5 TRBV15 ATSREGPGTQY
TRBJ2-4 TRBV6-1 ASSATSGSRSSVNIQY
TRBJ2-2 TRBV5-1 ASSTDVALNTGELF
TRBJ1-2 TRBV6-1 ASSEGAGTYGYT
TRBJ2-5 TRBV7-2 ASRETSGLAGETQY
TRBJ2-7 TRBV7-3 ASSSSGPGQY
TRBJ2-5 TRBV5-1 ATSSGGRETQY
TRBJ2-7 TRBV19 ASSIRGDDIYEQY
TRBJ1-1 TRBV2 ASSDRDGETAF
TRBJ2-7 TRBV12-3/TRBV12-4 ASSLGASPTYEQY